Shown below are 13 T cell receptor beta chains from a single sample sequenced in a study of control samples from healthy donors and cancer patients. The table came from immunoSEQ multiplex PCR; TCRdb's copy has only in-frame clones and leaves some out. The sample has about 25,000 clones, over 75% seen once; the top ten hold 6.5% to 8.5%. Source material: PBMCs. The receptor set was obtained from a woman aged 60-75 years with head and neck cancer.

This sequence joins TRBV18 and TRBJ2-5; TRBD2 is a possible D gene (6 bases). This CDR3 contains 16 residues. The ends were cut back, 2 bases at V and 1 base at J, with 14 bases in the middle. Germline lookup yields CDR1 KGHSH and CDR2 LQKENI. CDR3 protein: CASSPMRAGSQETQYF. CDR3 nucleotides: TGTGCCAGCTCACCAATGAGGGCGGGGTCCCAAGAGACCCAGTACTTC.

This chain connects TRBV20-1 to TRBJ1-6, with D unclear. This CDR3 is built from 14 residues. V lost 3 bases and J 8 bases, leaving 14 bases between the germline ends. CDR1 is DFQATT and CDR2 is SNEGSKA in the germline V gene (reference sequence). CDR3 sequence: CSASLTSSDSPLHF. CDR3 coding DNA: TGCAGTGCTAGTTTAACATCTTCCGATTCACCCCTCCACTTT.

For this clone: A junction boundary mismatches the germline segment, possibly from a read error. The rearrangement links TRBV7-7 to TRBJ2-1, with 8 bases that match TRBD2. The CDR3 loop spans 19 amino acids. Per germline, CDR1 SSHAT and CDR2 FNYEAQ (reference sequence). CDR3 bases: TGTGCTAGCAGCCTTAAGTACCCCCAGCGGGAGAGATCCTACAATGAGCAGTTCTTC. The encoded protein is CASSLKYPQRERSYNEQFF.

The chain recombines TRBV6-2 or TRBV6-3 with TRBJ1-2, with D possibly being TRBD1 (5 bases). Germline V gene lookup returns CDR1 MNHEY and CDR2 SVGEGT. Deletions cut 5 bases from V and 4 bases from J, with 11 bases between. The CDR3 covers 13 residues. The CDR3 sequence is CASSPDRIYGYTF. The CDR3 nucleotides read TGTGCCAGCAGTCCCGACAGAATCTATGGCTACACCTTC.

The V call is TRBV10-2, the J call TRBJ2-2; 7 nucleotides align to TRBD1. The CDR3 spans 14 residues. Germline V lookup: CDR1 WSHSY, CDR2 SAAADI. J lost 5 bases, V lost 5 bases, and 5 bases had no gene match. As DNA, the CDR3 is TGCGCCAGCAGTTCACAGGGGTTGACCGGGGAGCTGTTTTTT. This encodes CASSSQGLTGELFF.

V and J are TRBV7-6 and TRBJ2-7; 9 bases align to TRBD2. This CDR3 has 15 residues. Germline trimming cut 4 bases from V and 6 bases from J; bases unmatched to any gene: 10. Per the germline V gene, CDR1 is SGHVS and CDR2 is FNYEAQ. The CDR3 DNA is TGTGCCAGCAGCTCGCTAGCGGGAAGTGCGGGCGAGCAGTACTTC. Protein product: CASSSLAGSAGEQYF. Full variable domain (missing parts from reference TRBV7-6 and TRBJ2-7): GAGVSQSPRYKVTKRGQDVALRCDPISGHVSLYWYRQALGQGPEFLTYFNYEAQQDKSGLPNDRFSAERPEGSISTLTIQRTEQRDSAMYRCASSSLAGSAGEQYFGPGTRLTVT.

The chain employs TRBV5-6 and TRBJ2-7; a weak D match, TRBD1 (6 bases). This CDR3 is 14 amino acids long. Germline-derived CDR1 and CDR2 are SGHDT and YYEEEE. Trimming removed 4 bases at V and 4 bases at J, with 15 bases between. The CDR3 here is CASSAAGEKYEQYF. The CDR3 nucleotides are TGTGCCAGCAGCGCCGCAGGGGAAAAGTACGAGCAGTACTTC.

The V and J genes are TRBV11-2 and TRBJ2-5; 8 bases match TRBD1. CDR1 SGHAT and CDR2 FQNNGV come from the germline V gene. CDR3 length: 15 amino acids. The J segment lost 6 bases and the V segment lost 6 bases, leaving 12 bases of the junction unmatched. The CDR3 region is CASRAPGQGSKTQYF. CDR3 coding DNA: TGTGCCAGCAGAGCCCCAGGACAGGGCTCCAAGACCCAGTACTTC.

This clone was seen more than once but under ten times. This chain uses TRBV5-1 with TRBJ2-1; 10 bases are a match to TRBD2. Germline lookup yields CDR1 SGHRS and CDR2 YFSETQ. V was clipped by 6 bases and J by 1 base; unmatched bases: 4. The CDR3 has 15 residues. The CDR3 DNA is TGCGCCAGCAAACTAGCGGGGTATTCCTACAATGAGCAGTTCTTC. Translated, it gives CASKLAGYSYNEQFF.

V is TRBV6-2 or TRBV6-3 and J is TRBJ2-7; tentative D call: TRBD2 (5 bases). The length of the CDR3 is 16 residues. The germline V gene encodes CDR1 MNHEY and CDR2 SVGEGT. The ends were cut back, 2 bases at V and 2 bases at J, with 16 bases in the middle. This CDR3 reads CASSYRLTTIPYEQYF. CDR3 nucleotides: TGTGCCAGCAGTTACCGACTAACCACGATCCCCTACGAGCAGTACTTC.

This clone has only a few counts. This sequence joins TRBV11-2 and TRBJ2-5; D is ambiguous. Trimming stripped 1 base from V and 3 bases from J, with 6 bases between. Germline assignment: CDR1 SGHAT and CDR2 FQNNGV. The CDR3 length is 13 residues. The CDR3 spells CASSLGVKETQYF. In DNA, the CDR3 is TGTGCCAGCAGCTTAGGGGTCAAAGAGACCCAGTACTTC. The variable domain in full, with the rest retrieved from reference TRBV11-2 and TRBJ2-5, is EAGVAQSPRYKIIEKRQSVAFWCNPISGHATLYWYQQILGQGPKLLIQFQNNGVVDDSQLPKDRFSAERLKGVDSTLKIQPAKLEDSAVYLCASSLGVKETQYFGPGTRLLVL.

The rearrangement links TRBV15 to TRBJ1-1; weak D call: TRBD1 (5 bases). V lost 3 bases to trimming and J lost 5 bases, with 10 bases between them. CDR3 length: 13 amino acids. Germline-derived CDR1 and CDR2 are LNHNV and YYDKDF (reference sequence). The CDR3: CATSRGVGTEAFF. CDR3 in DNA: TGTGCCACCAGCAGGGGGGTAGGGACTGAAGCTTTCTTT.

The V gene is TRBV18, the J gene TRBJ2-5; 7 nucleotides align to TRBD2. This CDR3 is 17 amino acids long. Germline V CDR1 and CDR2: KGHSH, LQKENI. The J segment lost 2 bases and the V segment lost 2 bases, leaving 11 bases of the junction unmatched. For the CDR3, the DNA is TGTGCCAGCTCACCAAGACCGGGAGGATCTGGGCAAGAGACCCAGTACTTC. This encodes CASSPRPGGSGQETQYF.